This TCR beta chain is from a study of OX40 agonist ivuxolimab in advanced cancers. Looking at the study overall: Patients undergoing dose escalation presented with hepatocellular carcinoma, melanoma, renal cell or head and neck cancer.

The CDR3 is 15 amino acids. Losses at the gene ends were 3 bases for V and 3 bases for J; bases not matched to a gene: 5. The germline CDR1 and CDR2 sequences are LNHNV and YYDKDF (reference sequence). Here immunoSEQ multiplex PCR was the method, and the copy in TCRdb shows in-frame clones only, minus some. The sample records about 91,000 clones, more than 75% being singletons. The rearrangement links TRBV15 to TRBJ2-7; 10 bases are a match to TRBD2. The sequencing used CD4+ or CD8+ T cells sorted from blood, collected in a trial of the OX40 agonist ivuxolimab. This clonotype originated in an adult with an advanced solid tumor such as melanoma, head and neck, liver or kidney cancer. CDR3 in DNA: TGTGCCACCAGCAGGGGGACTAGCGTTAACTACGAGCAGTACTTC. This sequence encodes CATSRGTSVNYEQYF. The full variable domain, rest sourced from reference TRBV15 and TRBJ2-7, is DAMVIQNPRYQVTQFGKPVTLSCSQTLNHNVMYWYQQKSSQAPKLLFHYYDKDFNNEADTPDNFQSRRPNTSFCFLDIRSPGLGDTAMYLCATSRGTSVNYEQYFGPGTRLTVT.